Below, 21 T cell receptor beta chains from the same sample are listed, as sequenced in a study of neoadjuvant anti-PD-1 for oral cavity cancer. The protocol was immunoSEQ multiplex PCR, while the TCRdb copy is restricted to in-frame clones and leaves out a portion. This table has under 8,500 clones, 60% appearing once. Specimen: tumor tissue, collected before nivolumab (anti-PD-1) treatment. Source of these receptors: a person aged 40 to 85 with oral cavity squamous cell carcinoma.

The sample holds one count of this clone. The chain recombines TRBV19 with TRBJ2-5; perhaps TRBD2 as D (6 bases). The CDR3 has 14 amino acids. The germline V and J ends were trimmed by 3 bases and 5 bases, with 13 bases remaining between them. CDR1 is LNHDA and CDR2 is SQIVND in the germline V gene (reference sequence). The CDR3 coding sequence is TGTGCCAGTAGTATGGGTTTTGGGAGGGAGACCCAGTACTTC. Translated, it gives CASSMGFGRETQYF.

The count of this clone is one. The DNA for the CDR3 is TGTGCCAGCAGTTACACTACAGGGGATAATGAAAAACTGTTTTTT. Encoded protein: CASSYTTGDNEKLFF. The J gene is TRBJ1-4, the V gene TRBV6-5; TRBD1 agrees at 7 bases. Trimming took 2 bases from V and 4 from J; bases not matched to a gene: 4. CDR3 size: 15 residues. Germline V gene lookup returns CDR1 MNHEY and CDR2 SVGAGI.

This sequence joins TRBV18 and TRBJ2-2, with D possibly TRBD1 on 5 matching bases. The CDR3 runs to 15 residues. Trimming removed 6 bases from V and 5 bases from J, with 16 bases in between. The germline V gene encodes CDR1 KGHSH and CDR2 LQKENI. CDR3 amino acids: CASSPSQGTTGELFF. The CDR3 DNA reads as TGTGCCAGCTCGCCCTCCCAGGGTACGACCGGGGAGCTGTTTTTT.

The chain links TRBV11-2 to TRBJ2-7; D possibly corresponds to TRBD1 (7 bases). The V gene's germline CDR1 is SGHAT and CDR2 FQNNGV. This CDR3 has 14 residues. V was trimmed by 1 base and J by 6 bases, leaving 13 bases between them. CDR3 protein: CASSLAAGGLEQYF. DNA for the CDR3: TGTGCCAGCAGCTTAGCGGCAGGGGGACTCGAGCAGTACTTC.

The rearrangement joins TRBV4-2 to TRBJ2-7; the match to TRBD1 covers 8 bases. The trim removed 7 bases at V and 6 bases at J, leaving 8 bases unmatched. Germline CDR1 LGHNA, CDR2 YNFKEQ. CDR3 length equals 13 residues. Written as DNA, the CDR3 is TGTGCCAGCAAAGGGCAGGGGGCCTCCGAGCAGTACTTC. This codes for CASKGQGASEQYF.

The rearrangement uses TRBV6-6 and TRBJ1-4; 10 positions agree with TRBD1. The CDR3 covers 15 residues. Germline values: CDR1 MNHNY, CDR2 SVGAGI (reference sequence). The trim removed 2 bases at V and 8 bases at J, leaving 5 bases unmatched. Here the CDR3 reads CASSYRQGALEKLFF. CDR3 DNA: TGTGCCAGCAGTTACCGACAGGGGGCTTTGGAAAAACTGTTTTTT.

In this sample, this clone turned up a few times. The rearrangement uses TRBV30 and TRBJ1-1; TRBD1 might be the D (5 bases). The CDR3 spans 13 residues. The V gene's germline CDR1 is GTSNPN and CDR2 SVGIG (reference sequence). V was clipped by 2 bases and J by 6 bases, with 13 bases between them. CDR3 region: CAWSPSGFAEAFF. For the CDR3, the DNA is TGTGCCTGGAGTCCCTCAGGGTTCGCTGAAGCTTTCTTT.

The chain has TRBV5-1 and TRBJ2-6; 8 nucleotides match TRBD1. Germline lookup yields CDR1 SGHRS and CDR2 YFSETQ. The CDR3 runs to 17 residues. V was pared by 4 bases and J by 0 bases, with 6 bases of the junction left unmatched. The CDR3 loop reads CASSVDRGLSGANVLTF. CDR3 nucleotides: TGCGCCAGCAGCGTAGACAGGGGCCTCTCTGGGGCCAACGTCCTGACTTTC.

The CDR3 reads CASSLYGTGKNIQYF. In nucleotides, the CDR3 is TGTGCCAGCAGCCTATATGGGACAGGGAAAAACATTCAGTACTTC. The chain links TRBV14 to TRBJ2-4; TRBD1 aligns across 9 bases. The CDR3 is 15 amino acids. With V trimmed by 4 bases and J by 4 bases, 5 bases remained unmatched. The germline gives CDR1 SGHDN, CDR2 FVKESK.

The J gene is TRBJ1-1, the V gene TRBV9, with D perhaps TRBD1 (6 bases). CDR3 length: 14 residues. V lost 4 bases, J lost 1 base, and 11 bases lay in between. CDR1 and CDR2 (germline): SGDLS, YYNGEE. CDR3 sequence: CASSPEGGNTEAFF. As DNA, the CDR3 is TGTGCCAGCAGCCCGGAGGGGGGGAACACTGAAGCTTTCTTT.

The chain carries TRBV5-1 and TRBJ2-5; perhaps TRBD1 as D (6 bases). Germline assignment: CDR1 SGHRS and CDR2 YFSETQ. The CDR3 spans 12 residues. The V end lost 2 bases, the J end lost 5 bases, and 7 bases lay between the germline ends. As DNA, the CDR3 is TGCGCCAGCAGCTTTCAGGGGGAGACCCAGTACTTC. Translating it yields CASSFQGETQYF. The entire variable domain, with the rest obtained from reference TRBV5-1 and TRBJ2-5, is as follows: KAGVTQTPRYLIKTRGQQVTLSCSPISGHRSVSWYQQTPGQGLQFLFEYFSETQRNKGNFPGRFSGRQFSNSRSEMNVSTLELGDSALYLCASSFQGETQYFGPGTRLLVL.

The genes are TRBV11-1 and TRBJ2-2, with TRBD2 as a possible D gene (5 bases). Trimming cost V 1 base and J 6 bases, with 6 bases left between them. The CDR3 is 13 amino acids. Germline values: CDR1 SGHAT, CDR2 FQDESV (reference sequence). CDR3 region: CASSLVEAGELFF. CDR3 coding DNA: TGTGCCAGCAGCTTAGTGGAGGCCGGGGAGCTGTTTTTT.

V and J are TRBV5-4 and TRBJ2-7, with TRBD2 identical over 9 bases. CDR1 and CDR2 from the germline V gene are SGHNT and YYREEE (reference sequence). The CDR3 sequence is 17 residues long. J was trimmed by 2 bases and V by 4 bases; bases with no gene match: 13. The CDR3 coding sequence is TGTGCCAGCAGCCCCCAAGGGGGCGGGGGGGTTCCCTACGAGCAGTACTTC. This codes for CASSPQGGGGVPYEQYF.

The rearrangement uses TRBV6-6 and TRBJ1-5; TRBD1 is a possible D gene (6 bases). The germline V gene has CDR1 MNHNY and CDR2 SVGAGI (reference sequence). V lost 5 bases and J 0 bases, leaving 8 bases between the germline ends. The length of the CDR3 is 14 residues. CDR3 DNA: TGTGCCAGCAGTACAGGGACTAGCAATCAGCCCCAGCATTTT. Its translation is CASSTGTSNQPQHF.

The chain uses TRBV25-1 and TRBJ1-2; 8 nucleotides agree with TRBD1. Germline trimming cut 6 bases from V and 6 bases from J; bases unmatched to any gene: 6. CDR1 is MGHDK, CDR2 SYGVNS, per germline. The CDR3 is 13 residues long. CDR3 sequence (DNA): TGTGCCAGCAGAGGACAGGGAAGGGATGGCTACACCTTC. Translating gives CASRGQGRDGYTF.

The rearrangement joins TRBV30 to TRBJ1-1; tentatively, D is TRBD1 (6 bases). CDR1 and CDR2 from the germline V gene are GTSNPN and SVGIG (reference sequence). Between the trimmed V and J ends, which lost 2 bases and 4 bases, there was a span of 11 bases. The CDR3 spans 13 residues. The CDR3 loop reads CAWSSTGSTEAFF. In DNA, the CDR3 is TGTGCCTGGAGTTCCACAGGGTCCACTGAAGCTTTCTTT.

This chain joins TRBV2 and TRBJ1-5; 8 nucleotides match TRBD1. The CDR3 length is 15 residues. Germline CDR1 is SNHLY and CDR2 is FYNNEI. V lost 4 bases and J lost 5; bases outside the gene matches: 7. This CDR3 is CASSVGTGGHQPQHF. The DNA of the CDR3 is TGTGCCAGCAGTGTTGGAACAGGGGGTCATCAGCCCCAGCATTTT.

This chain connects TRBV6-5 to TRBJ1-3, with 8 positions matching TRBD1. The length of the CDR3 is 14 residues. The germline V gene encodes CDR1 MNHEY and CDR2 SVGAGI. With 9 bases clipped from V and 3 bases from J, the junction kept 7 bases outside the gene matches. The CDR3 protein is CASLDRDLGNTIYF. DNA for the CDR3: TGTGCCAGTTTGGACAGGGACCTTGGAAACACCATATATTTT.

The chain joins TRBV6-5 to TRBJ2-7, with 7 positions matching TRBD1. The germline CDR1 and CDR2 sequences are MNHEY and SVGAGI. J gave up 7 bases and V 6 bases, and 12 bases lay outside the gene matches. The CDR3 is 14 residues long. The CDR3, as DNA: TGTGCCAGCAGCCGTGACAGGGACCTACTTGAGCAGTACTTC. It codes for CASSRDRDLLEQYF.

The DNA of the CDR3 is TGTGCCAGCAGCCCCCTAGCGGGCCGGAGGGGACACGAGCAGTACTTC. Protein sequence: CASSPLAGRRGHEQYF. This chain uses TRBV7-8 with TRBJ2-7; 8 nucleotides align to TRBD2. From germline, CDR1 is SGHVS and CDR2 FQNEAQ. Trimming took 5 bases from V and 5 from J; bases not matched to a gene: 14. The CDR3 spans 16 residues.

This rearrangement joins TRBV12-5 to TRBJ2-5; 15 bases are a match to TRBD2. The germline gives CDR1 LGHNT, CDR2 FRNRAP. This CDR3 spans 17 amino acids. Trimming removed 1 base from V and 6 bases from J; junction bases left unmatched: 6. CDR3 coding DNA: TGTGCTAGTGGTTTGGGACCCGGACTAGCGGGGGGGAAGACCCAGTACTTC. Protein sequence: CASGLGPGLAGGKTQYF.